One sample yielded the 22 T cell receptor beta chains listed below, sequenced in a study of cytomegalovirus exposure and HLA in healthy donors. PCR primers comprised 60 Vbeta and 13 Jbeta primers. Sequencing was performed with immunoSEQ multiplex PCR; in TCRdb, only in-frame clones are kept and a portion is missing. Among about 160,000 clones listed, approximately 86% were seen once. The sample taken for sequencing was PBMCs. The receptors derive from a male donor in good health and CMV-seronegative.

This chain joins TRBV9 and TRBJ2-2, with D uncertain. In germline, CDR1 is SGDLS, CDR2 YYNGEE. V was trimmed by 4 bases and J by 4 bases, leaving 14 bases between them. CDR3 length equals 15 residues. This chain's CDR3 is CASSPRVLSTGELFF. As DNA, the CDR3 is TGTGCCAGCAGCCCACGGGTGTTGAGCACCGGGGAGCTGTTTTTT.

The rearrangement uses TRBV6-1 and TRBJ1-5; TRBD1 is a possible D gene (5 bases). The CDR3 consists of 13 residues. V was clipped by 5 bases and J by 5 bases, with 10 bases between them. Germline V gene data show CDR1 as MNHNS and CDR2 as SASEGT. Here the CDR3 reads CASSRGGDQPQHF. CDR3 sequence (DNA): TGTGCCAGCAGTCGTGGGGGGGATCAGCCCCAGCATTTT.

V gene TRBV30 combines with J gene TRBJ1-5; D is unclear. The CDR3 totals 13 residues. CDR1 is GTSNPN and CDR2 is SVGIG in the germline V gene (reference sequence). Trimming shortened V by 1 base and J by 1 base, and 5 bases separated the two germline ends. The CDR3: CAWSGQSNQPQHF. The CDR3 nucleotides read TGTGCCTGGAGTGGGCAGAGCAATCAGCCCCAGCATTTT. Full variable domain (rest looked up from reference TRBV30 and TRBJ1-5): SQTIHQWPATLVQPVGSPLSLECTVEGTSNPNLYWYRQAAGRGLQLLFYSVGIGQISSEVPQNLSASRPQDRQFILSSKKLLLSDSGFYLCAWSGQSNQPQHFGDGTRLSIL.

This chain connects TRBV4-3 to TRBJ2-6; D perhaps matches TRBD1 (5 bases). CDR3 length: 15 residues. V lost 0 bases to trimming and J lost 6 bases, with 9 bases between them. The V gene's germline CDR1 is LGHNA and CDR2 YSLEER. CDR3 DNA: TGCGCCAGCAGCCAAGAATCCGGACAGGCCAACGTCCTGACTTTC. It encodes CASSQESGQANVLTF.

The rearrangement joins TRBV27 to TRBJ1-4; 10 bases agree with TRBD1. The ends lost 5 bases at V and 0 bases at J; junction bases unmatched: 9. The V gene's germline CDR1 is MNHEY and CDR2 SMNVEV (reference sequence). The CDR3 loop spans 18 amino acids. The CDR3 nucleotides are TGTGCCAGCAGTACGGGACAGGGGCCCGCCTCAACTAATGAAAAACTGTTTTTT. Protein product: CASSTGQGPASTNEKLFF.

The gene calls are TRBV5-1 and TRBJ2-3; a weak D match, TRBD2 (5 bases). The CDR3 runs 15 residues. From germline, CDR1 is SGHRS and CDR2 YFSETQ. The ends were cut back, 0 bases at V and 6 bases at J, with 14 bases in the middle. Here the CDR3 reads CASSLGDYPTDTQYF. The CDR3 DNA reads TGCGCCAGCAGCTTGGGCGACTATCCCACGGATACGCAGTATTTT.

The CDR3 here is CASSGQGSNQPQHF. CDR3 in DNA: TGTGCCAGTAGTGGCCAGGGTAGCAATCAGCCCCAGCATTTT. The V gene is TRBV19, the J gene TRBJ1-5, with a tentative D call TRBD1 (5 bases). Deletions cut 5 bases from V and 0 bases from J, with 8 bases between. This CDR3 spans 14 amino acids. In germline, CDR1 is LNHDA, CDR2 SQIVND (reference sequence).

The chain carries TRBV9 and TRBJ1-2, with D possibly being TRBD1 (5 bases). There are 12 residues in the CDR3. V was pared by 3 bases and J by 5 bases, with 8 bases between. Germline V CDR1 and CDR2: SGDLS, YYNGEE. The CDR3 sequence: CASSAGVYGYTF. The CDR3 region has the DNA TGTGCCAGCAGCGCGGGGGTATATGGCTACACCTTC.

The CDR3 is CASRARGTSQPYEQYF. CDR3 sequence (DNA): TGCGCCAGCAGGGCCCGCGGGACTTCCCAACCCTACGAGCAGTACTTC. The V gene is TRBV23-1, the J gene TRBJ2-7; D is possibly TRBD2 (6 bases). TRBV23-1 is designated an ORF whose function remains uncertain. This CDR3 comprises 16 residues. V was cut by 6 bases and J by 2 bases, with 20 bases left in between.

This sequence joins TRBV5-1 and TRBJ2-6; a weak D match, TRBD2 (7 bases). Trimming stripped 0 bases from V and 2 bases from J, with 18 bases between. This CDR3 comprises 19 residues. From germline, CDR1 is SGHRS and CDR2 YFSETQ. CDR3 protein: CASSLEGGTLGPGANVLTF. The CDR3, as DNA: TGCGCCAGCAGCTTGGAGGGGGGGACTCTAGGTCCTGGGGCCAACGTCCTGACTTTC.

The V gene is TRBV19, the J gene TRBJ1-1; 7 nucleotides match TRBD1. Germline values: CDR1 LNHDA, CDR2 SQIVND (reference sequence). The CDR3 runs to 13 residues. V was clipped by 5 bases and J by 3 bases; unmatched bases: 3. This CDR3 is CASSHRGHTEAFF. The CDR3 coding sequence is TGTGCCAGTAGTCACAGGGGTCACACTGAAGCTTTCTTT.

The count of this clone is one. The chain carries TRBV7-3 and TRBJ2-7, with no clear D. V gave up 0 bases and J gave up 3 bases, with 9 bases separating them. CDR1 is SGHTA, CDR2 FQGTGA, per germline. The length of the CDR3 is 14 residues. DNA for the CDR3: TGTGCCAGCAGCTTAACGTTTTCCGTCTACGAGCAGTACTTC. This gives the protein CASSLTFSVYEQYF.

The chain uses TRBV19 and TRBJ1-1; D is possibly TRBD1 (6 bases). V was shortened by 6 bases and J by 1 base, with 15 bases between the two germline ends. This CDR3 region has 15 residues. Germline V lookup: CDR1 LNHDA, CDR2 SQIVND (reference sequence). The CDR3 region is CASSPTGHPNTEAFF. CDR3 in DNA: TGTGCCAGTAGCCCGACGGGACACCCGAACACTGAAGCTTTCTTT.

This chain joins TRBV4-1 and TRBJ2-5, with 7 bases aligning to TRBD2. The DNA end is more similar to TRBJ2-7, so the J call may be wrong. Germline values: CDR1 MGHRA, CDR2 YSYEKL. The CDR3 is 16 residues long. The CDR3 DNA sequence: TGCGCCAGCAGCCAAGATGGAGCGGGACCTACCTACGAGCAGTACTTC. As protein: CASSQDGAGPTYEQYF.

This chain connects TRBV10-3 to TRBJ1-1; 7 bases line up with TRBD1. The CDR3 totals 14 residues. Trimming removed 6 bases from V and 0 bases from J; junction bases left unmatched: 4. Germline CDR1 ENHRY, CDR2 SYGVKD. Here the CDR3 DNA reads TGTGCCATCAGCGGACAGGTCGTGAACACTGAAGCTTTCTTT. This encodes CAISGQVVNTEAFF.

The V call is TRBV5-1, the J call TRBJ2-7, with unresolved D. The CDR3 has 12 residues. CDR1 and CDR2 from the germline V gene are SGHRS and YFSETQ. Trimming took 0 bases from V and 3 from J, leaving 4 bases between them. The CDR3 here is CASSLDNYEQYF. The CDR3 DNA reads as TGCGCCAGCAGCTTGGACAACTACGAGCAGTACTTC.

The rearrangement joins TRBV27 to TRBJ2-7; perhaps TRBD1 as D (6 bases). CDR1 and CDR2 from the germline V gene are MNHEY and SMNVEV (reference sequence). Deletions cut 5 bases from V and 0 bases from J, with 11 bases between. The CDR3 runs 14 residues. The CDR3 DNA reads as TGTGCCAGCAGTGACAGGCACCCCTCCTACGAGCAGTACTTC. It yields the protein CASSDRHPSYEQYF.

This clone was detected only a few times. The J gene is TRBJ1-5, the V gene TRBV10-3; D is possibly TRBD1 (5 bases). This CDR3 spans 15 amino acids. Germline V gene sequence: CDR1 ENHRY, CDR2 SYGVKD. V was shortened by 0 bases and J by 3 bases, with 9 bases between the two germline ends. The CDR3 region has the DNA TGTGCCATCAGTGAGTCCCCAGGGAACAATCAGCCCCAGCATTTT. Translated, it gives CAISESPGNNQPQHF.

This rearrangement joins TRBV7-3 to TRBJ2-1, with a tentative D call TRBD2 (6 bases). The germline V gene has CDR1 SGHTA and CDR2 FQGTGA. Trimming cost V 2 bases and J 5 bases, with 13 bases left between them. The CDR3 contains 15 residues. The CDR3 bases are TGTGCCAGCAGCTTATCAGGGAGGAATAACAATGAGCAGTTCTTC. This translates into CASSLSGRNNNEQFF.

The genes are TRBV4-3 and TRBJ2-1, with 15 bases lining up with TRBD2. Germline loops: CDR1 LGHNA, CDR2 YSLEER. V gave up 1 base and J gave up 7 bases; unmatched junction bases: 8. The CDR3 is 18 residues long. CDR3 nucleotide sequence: TGCGCCAGCAGCCAAGGGACTAGCGGGAGGGCCATGGGGAATGAGCAGTTCTTC. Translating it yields CASSQGTSGRAMGNEQFF.

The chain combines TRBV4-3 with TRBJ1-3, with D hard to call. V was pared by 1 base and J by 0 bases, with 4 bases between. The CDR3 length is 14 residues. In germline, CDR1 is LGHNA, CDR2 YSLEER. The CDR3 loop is CASSQGASGNTIYF. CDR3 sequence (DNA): TGCGCCAGCAGCCAAGGGGCCTCTGGAAACACCATATATTTT.

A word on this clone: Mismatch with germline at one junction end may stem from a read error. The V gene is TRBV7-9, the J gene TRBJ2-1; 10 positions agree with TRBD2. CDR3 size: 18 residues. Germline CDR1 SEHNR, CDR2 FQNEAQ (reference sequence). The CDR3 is CSSSAGWLAGESYNEQFF. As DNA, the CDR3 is TGTTCCAGCAGTGCCGGTTGGCTAGCGGGGGAATCCTACAATGAGCAGTTCTTC.